Listed here are 9 T cell receptor beta chains from one sample, sequenced in a study of cytomegalovirus exposure and HLA in healthy donors. Sequenced by immunoSEQ multiplex PCR; TCRdb stores in-frame clones only, minus some. Altogether 120,000 or so clones are present, around 90% being singletons, with the ten largest covering 2%. Sequencing input: PBMCs. The receptors come from a woman younger than 30 in good health and CMV-seronegative.

The rearrangement joins TRBV7-2 to TRBJ2-2; TRBD2 matches at 10 bases. The CDR3 contains 16 residues. Per germline, CDR1 SGHTA and CDR2 FQGNSA. V shed 2 bases, J shed 3 bases, and the junction held 3 bases outside the gene matches. The CDR3 spells CASSLHGLADTGELFF. In nucleotides, the CDR3 is TGTGCCAGCAGCTTACATGGACTAGCGGACACCGGGGAGCTGTTTTTT.

The chain couples TRBV7-8 to TRBJ2-1; 13 bases are shared with TRBD2. With V trimmed by 5 bases and J by 6 bases, 7 bases remained unmatched. The CDR3 totals 16 residues. The germline V gene encodes CDR1 SGHVS and CDR2 FQNEAQ. The CDR3 spells CASSPSGTSGTNEQFF. CDR3 DNA: TGTGCCAGCAGCCCCTCCGGGACTAGCGGGACCAATGAGCAGTTCTTC.

The CDR3 region has the DNA TGCGCCAGCAGCTTGGGGGACTTAAACATTCAGTACTTC. Translated, it gives CASSLGDLNIQYF. V is TRBV5-1 and J is TRBJ2-4; TRBD2 is a possible D gene (6 bases). Germline V gene lookup returns CDR1 SGHRS and CDR2 YFSETQ. The CDR3 is made up of 13 amino acids. The germline V and J ends were trimmed by 0 bases and 6 bases, with 7 bases remaining between them.

V usage is TRBV2 and J usage is TRBJ2-1; TRBD2 might be the D (7 bases). Per the germline V gene, CDR1 is SNHLY and CDR2 is FYNNEI. V shed 5 bases and J shed 3 bases, with 11 bases lying between them. The CDR3 consists of 14 residues. CDR3 sequence: CASSPGGGYNEQFF. The CDR3 DNA reads as TGTGCCAGCAGTCCGGGGGGCGGCTACAATGAGCAGTTCTTC.

The chain couples TRBV11-3 to TRBJ2-7; D perhaps matches TRBD2 (5 bases). Trimming cost V 8 bases and J 3 bases, with 14 bases left between them. The CDR3 runs to 13 residues. Germline-derived CDR1 and CDR2 are SGHNT and YENEEA. DNA of the CDR3: TGTGCCAGCCCTGAGGGTGAGAGCTACGAGCAGTACTTC. It encodes CASPEGESYEQYF.

This clone was recorded only once. V usage is TRBV28 and J usage is TRBJ2-5; possible D gene TRBD2, 7 bases. Germline V gene lookup returns CDR1 MDHEN and CDR2 SYDVKM. V lost 2 bases and J lost 6, with 10 bases in between. The CDR3 totals 13 residues. The chain's CDR3 is CASSLLGGQTQYF. The DNA of the CDR3 is TGTGCCAGCAGTTTACTCGGGGGGCAGACCCAGTACTTC.

A single count supports this clone. V usage is TRBV19 and J usage is TRBJ2-7; 10 bases fit TRBD1. J was trimmed by 1 base and V by 6 bases; bases with no gene match: 6. The CDR3 totals 15 residues. Germline values: CDR1 LNHDA, CDR2 SQIVND (reference sequence). The CDR3 loop is CASSVGTGVSYEQYF. Written as DNA, the CDR3 is TGTGCCAGTAGCGTTGGGACAGGGGTTTCCTACGAGCAGTACTTC.

The rearrangement links TRBV9 to TRBJ2-5; 8 positions agree with TRBD1. J lost 2 bases, V lost 3 bases, and 6 bases had no gene match. The CDR3 has 15 residues. Germline V lookup: CDR1 SGDLS, CDR2 YYNGEE. The CDR3, as DNA: TGTGCCAGCAGCGCCTGGGACAGGCAACAAGAGACCCAGTACTTC. Encoded protein: CASSAWDRQQETQYF.

This chain joins TRBV7-9 and TRBJ2-2; the D gene is possibly TRBD2 (6 bases). CDR1 is SEHNR and CDR2 is FQNEAQ in the germline V gene (reference sequence). The CDR3 has 14 amino acids. V gave up 5 bases and J gave up 1 base, with 8 bases separating them. CDR3 coding DNA: TGTGCCAGCAGCCGGCGGGAGAACACCGGGGAGCTGTTTTTT. It translates to CASSRRENTGELFF.